This TCR beta chain was sequenced in a study of T cell responses to AZD1222 COVID-19 vaccine. The wider study: It was second doses at about 4 or about 12 weeks that were pooled.

Sequencing was performed with immunoSEQ multiplex PCR; in TCRdb, only in-frame clones are kept and a portion is missing. The table includes 150,000 to 200,000 clones, just over 90% detected once. Study-wide points: Nearly half of spike-specific TCRs reportedly go after variant regions that carry no mutations. Females outnumbered males among donors, who were mostly white British; clonal diversity was possibly underestimated. Two doses of AZD1222 preceded a rise in Spike-specific TCR breadth and depth.

The trim removed 5 bases at V and 8 bases at J, leaving 7 bases unmatched. The germline gives CDR1 LGHNT, CDR2 FRNRAP. This CDR3 comprises 15 residues. Points on this clone: Its antigen remains unidentified.

This TCR derives from an adult in good health. The sample here was peripheral blood, taken on day 0 of AZD1222 vaccination. V is TRBV12-5 and J is TRBJ2-1; 12 bases fit TRBD1. CDR3 DNA: TGTGCTAGTGGTGCCGGGACAGGGGGCCTCGATGAGCAGTTCTTC. Amino acid sequence: CASGAGTGGLDEQFF.